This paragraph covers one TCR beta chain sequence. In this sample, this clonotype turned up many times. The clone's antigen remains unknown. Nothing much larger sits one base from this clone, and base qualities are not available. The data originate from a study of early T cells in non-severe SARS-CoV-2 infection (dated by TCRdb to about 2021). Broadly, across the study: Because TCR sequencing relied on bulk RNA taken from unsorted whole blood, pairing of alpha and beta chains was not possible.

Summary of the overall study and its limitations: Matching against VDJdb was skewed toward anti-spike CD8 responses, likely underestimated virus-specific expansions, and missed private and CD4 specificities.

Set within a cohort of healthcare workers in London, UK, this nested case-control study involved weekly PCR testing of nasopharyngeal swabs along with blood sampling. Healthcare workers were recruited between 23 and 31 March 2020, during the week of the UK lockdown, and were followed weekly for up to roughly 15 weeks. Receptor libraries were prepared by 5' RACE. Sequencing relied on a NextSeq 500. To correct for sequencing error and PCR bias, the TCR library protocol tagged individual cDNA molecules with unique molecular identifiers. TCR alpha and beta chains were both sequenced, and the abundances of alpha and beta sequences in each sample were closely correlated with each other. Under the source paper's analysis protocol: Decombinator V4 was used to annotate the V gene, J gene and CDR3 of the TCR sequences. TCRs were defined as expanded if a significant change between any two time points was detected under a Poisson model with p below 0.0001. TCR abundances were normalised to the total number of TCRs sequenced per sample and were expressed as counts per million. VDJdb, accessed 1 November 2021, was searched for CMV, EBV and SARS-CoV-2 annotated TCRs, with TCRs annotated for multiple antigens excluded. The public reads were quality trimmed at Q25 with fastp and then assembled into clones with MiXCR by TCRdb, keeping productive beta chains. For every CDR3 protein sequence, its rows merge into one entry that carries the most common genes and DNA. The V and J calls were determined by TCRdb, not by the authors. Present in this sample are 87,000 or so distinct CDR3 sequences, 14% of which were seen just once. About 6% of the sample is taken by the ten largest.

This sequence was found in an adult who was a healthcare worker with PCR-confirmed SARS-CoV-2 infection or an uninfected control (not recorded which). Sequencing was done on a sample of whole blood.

The CDR3 region: CASTTTHGYTF. The bases read TGTGCCAGCACCACGACCCATGGCTACACCTTC. The chain employs TRBV28 and TRBJ1-2; the D gene is unclear. Including cysteine and phenylalanine, the CDR3 has 11 amino acids. The only DNA kept is the CDR3, 33 bases in frame from the first base. The germline V gene specifies MDHEN as CDR1 and SYDVKM as CDR2. The V end loses 7 bases and the J end loses 6 bases, and a stretch of 9 bases separates them.